This record concerns one TCR beta chain sequence. This sample is part of a study of cytomegalovirus exposure and HLA in healthy donors. The donors were members of the validation cohort, which comprised roughly 120 subjects and was separate from the first cohort of 600 to 800 subjects. Using immunoSEQ multiplex PCR, the repertoire was profiled, and TCRdb retains in-frame clones only, with some absent. The data hold 150,000 to 200,000 clones, with roughly 85% observed a single time. The germline V gene encodes CDR1 PRHDT and CDR2 FYEKMQ (reference sequence). The J segment lost 14 bases and the V segment lost 0 bases, leaving 15 bases of the junction unmatched. There are 17 residues in the CDR3.

This clonotype was sampled from a young man in good health and CMV-seropositive. The chain employs TRBV13 and TRBJ1-4; 10 bases align to TRBD1. Sequenced: PBMCs. The chain's CDR3 is CASSLGLTGGDGPVLFF. The CDR3 DNA reads as TGTGCCAGCAGCTTAGGCCTGACAGGGGGCGACGGGCCGGTGCTGTTTTTT.